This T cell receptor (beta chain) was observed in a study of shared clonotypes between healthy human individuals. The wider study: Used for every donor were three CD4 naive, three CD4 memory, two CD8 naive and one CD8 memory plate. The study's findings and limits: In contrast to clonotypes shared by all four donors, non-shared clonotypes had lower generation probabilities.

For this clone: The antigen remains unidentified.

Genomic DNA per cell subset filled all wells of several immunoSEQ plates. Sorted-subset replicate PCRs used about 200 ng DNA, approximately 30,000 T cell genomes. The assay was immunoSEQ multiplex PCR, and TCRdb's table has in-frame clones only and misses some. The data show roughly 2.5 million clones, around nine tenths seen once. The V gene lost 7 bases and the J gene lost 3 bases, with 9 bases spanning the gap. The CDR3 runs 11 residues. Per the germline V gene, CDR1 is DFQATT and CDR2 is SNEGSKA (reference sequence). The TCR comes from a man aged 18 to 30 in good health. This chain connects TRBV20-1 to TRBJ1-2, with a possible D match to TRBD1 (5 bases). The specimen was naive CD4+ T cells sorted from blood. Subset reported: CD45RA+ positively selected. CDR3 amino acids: CSVPGDYGYTF. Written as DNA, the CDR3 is TGCAGTGTACCGGGGGACTATGGCTACACCTTC.